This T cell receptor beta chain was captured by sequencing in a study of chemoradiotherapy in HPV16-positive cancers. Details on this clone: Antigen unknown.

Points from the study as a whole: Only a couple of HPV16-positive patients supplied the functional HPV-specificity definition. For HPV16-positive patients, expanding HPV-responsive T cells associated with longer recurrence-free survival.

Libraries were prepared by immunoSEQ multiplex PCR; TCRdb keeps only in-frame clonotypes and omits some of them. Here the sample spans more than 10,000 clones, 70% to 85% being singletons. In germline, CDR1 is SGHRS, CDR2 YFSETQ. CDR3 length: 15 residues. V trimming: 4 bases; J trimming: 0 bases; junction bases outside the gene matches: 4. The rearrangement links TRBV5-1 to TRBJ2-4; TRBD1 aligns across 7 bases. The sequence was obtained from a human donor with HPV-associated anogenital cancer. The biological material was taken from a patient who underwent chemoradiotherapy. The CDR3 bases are TGCGCCAGCAGCCCAGGGGACAGAGCCAAAAACATTCAGTACTTC. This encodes CASSPGDRAKNIQYF.